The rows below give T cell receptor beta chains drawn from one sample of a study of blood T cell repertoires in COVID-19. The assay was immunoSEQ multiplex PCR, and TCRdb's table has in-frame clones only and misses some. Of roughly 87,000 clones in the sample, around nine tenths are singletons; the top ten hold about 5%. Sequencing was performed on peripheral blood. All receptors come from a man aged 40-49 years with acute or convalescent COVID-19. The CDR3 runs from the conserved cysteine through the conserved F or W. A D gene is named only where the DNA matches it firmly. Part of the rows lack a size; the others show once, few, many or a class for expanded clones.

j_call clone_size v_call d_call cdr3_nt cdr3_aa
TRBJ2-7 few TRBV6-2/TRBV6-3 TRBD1 TGTGCCAGCAGTTGGACAGGGCTCTACGAGCAGTACTTC CASSWTGLYEQYF
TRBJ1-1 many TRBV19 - TGTGCCAGTAGTATCTTGGGGAGGCACACTGAAGCTTTCTTT CASSILGRHTEAFF
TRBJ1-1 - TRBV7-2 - TGTGCCAGCAGCTTAAGGAGGACTAACATGAACACTGAAGCTTTCTTT CASSLRRTNMNTEAFF
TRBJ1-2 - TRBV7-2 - TGTGCCAGCAGCCCAAGGAGGGACGGGATCTCGGGCTACACCTTC CASSPRRDGISGYTF
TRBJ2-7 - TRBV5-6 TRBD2 TGTGCCAGCACCATCCCGACGCGCGGGGGGGGCGAGCAGTACTTC CASTIPTRGGGEQYF
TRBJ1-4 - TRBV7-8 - TGTGCCAGCAGCTTAGCGGGGGCCGGACTTGGTGAAAAACTGTTTTTT CASSLAGAGLGEKLFF
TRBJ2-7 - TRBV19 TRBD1 TGTGCCAGTAGTCTGGGCGCGACAGGGCTTACCTACGAGCAGTACTTC CASSLGATGLTYEQYF
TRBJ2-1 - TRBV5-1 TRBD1 TGCGCCAGCAGCTCGTCGACAGGGGGCAGTGAGCAGTTCTTC CASSSSTGGSEQFF
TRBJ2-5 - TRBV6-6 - TGTGCCAGCAGTTACGGAGAATTGGAGACCCAGTACTTC CASSYGELETQYF
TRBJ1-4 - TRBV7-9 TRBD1 TGTGCCAGCAGCCGGACAGGCTTAGATGAAAAACTGTTTTTT CASSRTGLDEKLFF
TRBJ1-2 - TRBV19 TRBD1 TGTGCCAGTAGTGAACGCCGAGGGACAGGGTTGTCCTATGGCTACACCTTC CASSERRGTGLSYGYTF
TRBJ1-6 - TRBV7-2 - TGTGCCAGCAGCTTTATGGAGCCCCGGTCACCCCTCCACTTT CASSFMEPRSPLHF
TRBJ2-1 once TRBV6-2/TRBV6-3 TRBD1 TGTGCCAGCAGTTACCTTTGGACAGGAACCAATGAGCAGTTCTTC CASSYLWTGTNEQFF
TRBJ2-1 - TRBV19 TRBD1 TGTGCCAGTACCCGGGACAGGGATAATGAGCAGTTCTTC CASTRDRDNEQFF
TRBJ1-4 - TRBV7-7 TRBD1 TGTGCTAGCAGCGTTGGGACAGGGGTTGAAAAACTGTTTTTT CASSVGTGVEKLFF
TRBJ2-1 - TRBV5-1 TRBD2 TGCGCCAGCAGGATAGCGGGAGGGTGGAATGAGCAGTTCTTC CASRIAGGWNEQFF
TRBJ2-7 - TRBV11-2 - TGTGCCAGCAGCCATGGGGACACCCGAACCTACGAGCAGTACTTC CASSHGDTRTYEQYF
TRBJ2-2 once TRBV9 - TGTGCCAGCAGCGGAAGGGGGATACTTGGCACCGGGGAGCTGTTTTTT CASSGRGILGTGELFF
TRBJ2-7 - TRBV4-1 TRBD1 TGCGCCAGCAGCCGACAGGGCTACGAGCAGTACTTC CASSRQGYEQYF
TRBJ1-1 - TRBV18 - TGTGCCAGCTCCCCGGGACAACTCATATCAGGGGATGAAGCTTTCTTT CASSPGQLISGDEAFF
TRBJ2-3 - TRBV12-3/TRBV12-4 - TGTGCCAGCAGTTTGGGGCGTATAGATACGCAGTATTTT CASSLGRIDTQYF
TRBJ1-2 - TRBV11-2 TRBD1 TGTGCCAGCAGCTTATCAGGGGGCACCCCCTATGGCTACACCTTC CASSLSGGTPYGYTF
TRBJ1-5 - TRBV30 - TGTGCCTGGAGTGTCTCCGGGAATCAGCCCCAGCATTTT CAWSVSGNQPQHF
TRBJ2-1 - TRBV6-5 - TGTGCCAGCAAAGAGGCCCACAATCATGAGCAGTTCTTC CASKEAHNHEQFF
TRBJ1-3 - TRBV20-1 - TGCAGTGCTAGTGGCGGGTCTGGAAACACCATATATTTT CSASGGSGNTIYF
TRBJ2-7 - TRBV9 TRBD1 TGTGCCAGCAACGAACAGGGGCTTGACGAGCAGTACTTC CASNEQGLDEQYF
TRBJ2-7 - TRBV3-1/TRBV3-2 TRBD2 TGTGCCAGCAGCCTAGAAACGGGACTAGCGGGGACCTCCTACGAGCAGTACTTC CASSLETGLAGTSYEQYF